The subject of this entry is one T cell receptor beta chain. Amplification used 60 Vbeta primers and 13 Jbeta primers. Libraries were prepared by immunoSEQ multiplex PCR; TCRdb keeps only in-frame clonotypes and omits some of them. This sample's table has 70,000 to 85,000 clones. This CDR3 contains 15 residues. V shed 3 bases, J shed 7 bases, and the junction held 5 bases outside the gene matches. The germline V gene has CDR1 SGHTA and CDR2 FQGNSA. The data belong to a study of cytomegalovirus exposure and HLA in healthy donors. Study context: As released early, the data held 70 million to 95 million unique TCRs from HLA-typed donors.

The clonotype comes from a female donor in good health and CMV-seropositive. The rearrangement joins TRBV7-2 to TRBJ2-7; TRBD2 matches at 14 bases. The sample was PBMCs. The CDR3 here is CASSLGLAGVYEQYF. Written as DNA, the CDR3 is TGTGCCAGCAGCTTGGGACTAGCGGGAGTGTATGAGCAGTACTTC.